These 10 T cell receptor beta chains came from one sample sequenced in a study of cytomegalovirus exposure and HLA in healthy donors. Researchers ran the PCR with 60 Vbeta and 13 Jbeta primers. Some clones are missing from TCRdb's copy, which holds only in-frame ones; the method was immunoSEQ multiplex PCR. The sample carries tens of thousands of clones, over 65% recorded once. Sample: PBMCs. The origin of the receptors is a woman in her thirties or forties in good health and CMV-seropositive.

A single count supports this clone. The J gene is TRBJ2-1, the V gene TRBV12-5; tentatively, D is TRBD2 (6 bases). The germline V gene has CDR1 LGHNT and CDR2 FRNRAP. The V end lost 0 bases, the J end lost 8 bases, and 14 bases lay between the germline ends. CDR3 length: 15 amino acids. CDR3 coding DNA: TGTGCTAGTGGTTTGGTGAGCGGTGCGGGACATGAGCAGTTCTTC. Translation: CASGLVSGAGHEQFF.

The gene calls are TRBV27 and TRBJ2-2, with D possibly TRBD2 on 6 matching bases. This CDR3 region has 12 residues. V dropped 8 bases and J dropped 6 bases, with 10 bases sitting between them. Germline V gene lookup returns CDR1 MNHEY and CDR2 SMNVEV (reference sequence). The CDR3 region has the DNA TGTGCCAGCGGGGCGGGGCCCGGGGAGCTGTTTTTT. Translated, it gives CASGAGPGELFF.

With regard to this clone: This sample includes further DNA sequences coding for the same CDR3. The CDR3 DNA reads as TGCGCCAGCAGTCCGGACAGCTACGAGCAGTACTTC. It is translated as CASSPDSYEQYF. The rearrangement joins TRBV5-1 to TRBJ2-7; the D gene is possibly TRBD1 (6 bases). V lost 5 bases, J lost 3 bases, and 9 bases lay in between. Per the germline V gene, CDR1 is SGHRS and CDR2 is YFSETQ. The CDR3 totals 12 residues.

This clone has only a few counts. The chain uses TRBV7-8 and TRBJ2-2; maybe TRBD1 (6 bases). CDR1 and CDR2 from the germline V gene are SGHVS and FQNEAQ. V lost 5 bases to trimming and J lost 0 bases, with 10 bases between them. The CDR3 sequence is 15 residues long. CDR3 coding DNA: TGTGCCAGCAGCCCAGGGGAACCGAACACCGGGGAGCTGTTTTTT. As protein: CASSPGEPNTGELFF.

The chain uses TRBV6-5 and TRBJ1-2, with 7 bases fitting TRBD1. CDR1 and CDR2 from the germline V gene are MNHEY and SVGAGI. V dropped 4 bases and J dropped 6; count of bases not matched to a gene: 5. The CDR3 sequence is 13 residues long. CDR3 amino acids: CASSFRQGDGYTF. The DNA for the CDR3 is TGTGCCAGCAGTTTCCGACAGGGTGATGGCTACACCTTC.

The chain joins TRBV27 to TRBJ2-5; D perhaps matches TRBD2 (6 bases). The CDR3 sequence is 14 residues long. Trimming removed 8 bases at V and 5 bases at J, with 18 bases between. Germline CDR1 reads MNHEY; CDR2 reads SMNVEV (reference sequence). CDR3 sequence: CASRARDRYETQYF. The CDR3 nucleotides are TGTGCCAGCCGGGCGCGGGATCGATATGAGACCCAGTACTTC.

This clone was detected only once. The chain links TRBV5-1 to TRBJ1-4; the D is unclear. Germline V gives CDR1 SGHRS, CDR2 YFSETQ. The CDR3 consists of 14 residues. The germline V and J ends were trimmed by 0 bases and 3 bases, with 6 bases remaining between them. CDR3 amino acids: CASSLDNPNEKLFF. In DNA form, the CDR3 reads TGCGCCAGCAGCTTGGACAACCCTAATGAAAAACTGTTTTTT.

The chain carries TRBV28 and TRBJ1-2; tentatively, D is TRBD1 (6 bases). Germline lookup yields CDR1 MDHEN and CDR2 SYDVKM. V was clipped by 10 bases and J by 5 bases, with 17 bases between them. The CDR3 runs to 13 residues. CDR3 in amino acids: CATELTGPYGYTF. DNA of the CDR3: TGTGCCACTGAGTTGACAGGACCTTATGGCTACACCTTC.

The chain couples TRBV6-1 to TRBJ2-5; the D gene is possibly TRBD2 (7 bases). Near its end, the DNA agrees better with TRBJ2-7, so the J call may be wrong. This CDR3 is 17 amino acids long. Germline CDR1 and CDR2: MNHNS and SASEGT. The CDR3 region has the DNA TGTGCCAGCAGTGAACAACACGGGGGGACACCCTCCTACGAGCAGTACTTC. Protein sequence: CASSEQHGGTPSYEQYF.

This chain connects TRBV19 to TRBJ2-5, with 9 bases lining up with TRBD1. V gave up 0 bases and J gave up 5 bases; unmatched junction bases: 4. CDR3 length equals 15 residues. CDR1 is LNHDA and CDR2 is SQIVND in the germline V gene (reference sequence). In DNA form, the CDR3 reads TGTGCCAGTAGTATAGATCGTGGACAGGGGGAGACCCAGTACTTC. It is translated as CASSIDRGQGETQYF.